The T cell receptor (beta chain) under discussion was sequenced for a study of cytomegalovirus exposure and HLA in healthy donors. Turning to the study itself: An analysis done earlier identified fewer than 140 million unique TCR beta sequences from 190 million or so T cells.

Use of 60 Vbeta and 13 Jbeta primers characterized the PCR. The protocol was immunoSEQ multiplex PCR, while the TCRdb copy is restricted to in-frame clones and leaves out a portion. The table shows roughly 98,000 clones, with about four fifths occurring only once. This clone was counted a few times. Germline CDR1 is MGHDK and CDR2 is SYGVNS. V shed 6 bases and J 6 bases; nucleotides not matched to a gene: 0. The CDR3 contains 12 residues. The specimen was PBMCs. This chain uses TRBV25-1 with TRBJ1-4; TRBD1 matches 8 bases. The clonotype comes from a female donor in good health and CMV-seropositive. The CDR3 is CASRQGDEKLFF. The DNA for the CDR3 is TGTGCCAGCAGACAGGGGGATGAAAAACTGTTTTTT.